This T cell receptor beta chain was sequenced in a study of blood T cells in healthy people across ages. About the study: Template-switching capture recovered about one barcoded beta molecule per two T cells.

This clonotype was seen more than once but under ten times. Through a sample-barcoded 5' primer and a J-beta primer mix, a second PCR was run for roughly 6 to 11 cycles. MiXCR was run by TCRdb on the 5' RACE reads, yielding one entry per CDR3 protein. The table lists nearly 1 million distinct CDR3 sequences, roughly 50% of them singletons. This clonotype originated in a woman aged 60-75 years in good health. Sequencing was carried out using blood.

The CDR3 nucleotides are TGTGCCAGCAGTTACCTGAACCAAGAGACCCAGTACTTC. Translation gives CASSYLNQETQYF. The chain is built from TRBV12-3 or TRBV12-4 and TRBJ2-5; no clear D. Trimming removed 4 bases at V and 0 bases at J, with 6 bases between. The CDR3 loop spans 13 amino acids.